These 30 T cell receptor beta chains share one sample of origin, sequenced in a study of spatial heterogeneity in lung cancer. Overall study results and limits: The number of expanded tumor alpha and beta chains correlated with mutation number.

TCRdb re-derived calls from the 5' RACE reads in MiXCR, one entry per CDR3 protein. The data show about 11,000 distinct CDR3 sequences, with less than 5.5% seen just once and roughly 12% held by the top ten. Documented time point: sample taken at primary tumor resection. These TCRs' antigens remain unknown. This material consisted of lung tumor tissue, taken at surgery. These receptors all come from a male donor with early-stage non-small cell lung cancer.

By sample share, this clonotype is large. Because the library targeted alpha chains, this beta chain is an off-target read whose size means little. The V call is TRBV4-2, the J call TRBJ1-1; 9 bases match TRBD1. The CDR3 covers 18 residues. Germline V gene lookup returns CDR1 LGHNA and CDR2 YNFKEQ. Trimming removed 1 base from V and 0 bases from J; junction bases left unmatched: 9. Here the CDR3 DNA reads TGTGCCAGCAGCCAAGGGGGGGGACAGGGCCTCTTGAACACTGAAGCTTTCTTT. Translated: CASSQGGGQGLLNTEAFF.

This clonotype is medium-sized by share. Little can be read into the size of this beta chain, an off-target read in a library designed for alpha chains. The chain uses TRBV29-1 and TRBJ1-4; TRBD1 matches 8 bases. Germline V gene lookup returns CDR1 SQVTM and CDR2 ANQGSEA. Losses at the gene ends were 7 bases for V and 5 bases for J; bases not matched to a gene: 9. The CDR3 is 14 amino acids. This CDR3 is CSAKTWTGNEKLFF. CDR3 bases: TGCAGCGCCAAAACTTGGACAGGGAATGAAAAACTGTTTTTT.

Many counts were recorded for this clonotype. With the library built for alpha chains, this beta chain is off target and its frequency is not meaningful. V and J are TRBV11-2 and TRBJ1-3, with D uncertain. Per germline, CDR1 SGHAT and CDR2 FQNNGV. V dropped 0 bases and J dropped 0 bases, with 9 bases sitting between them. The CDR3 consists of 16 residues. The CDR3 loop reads CASSLEFTYSGNTIYF. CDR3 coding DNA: TGTGCCAGCAGCTTAGAGTTCACCTACTCTGGAAACACCATATATTTT.

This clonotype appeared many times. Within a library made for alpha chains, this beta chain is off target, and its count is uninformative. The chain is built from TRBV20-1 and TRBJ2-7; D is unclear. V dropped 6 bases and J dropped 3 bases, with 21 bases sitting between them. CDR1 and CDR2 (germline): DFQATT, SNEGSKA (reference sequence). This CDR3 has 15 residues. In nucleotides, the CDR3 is TGCAGTGCCCCAGATACCAGACGGAAAGACTACGAGCAGTACTTC. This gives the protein CSAPDTRRKDYEQYF.

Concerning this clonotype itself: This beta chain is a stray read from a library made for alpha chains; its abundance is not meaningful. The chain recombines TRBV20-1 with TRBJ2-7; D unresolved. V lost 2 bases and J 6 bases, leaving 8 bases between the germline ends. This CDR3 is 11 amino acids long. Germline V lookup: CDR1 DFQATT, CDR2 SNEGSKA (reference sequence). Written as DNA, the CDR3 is TGCAGTGCTAGAATGGAGCGCGAGCAGTACTTC. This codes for CSARMEREQYF.

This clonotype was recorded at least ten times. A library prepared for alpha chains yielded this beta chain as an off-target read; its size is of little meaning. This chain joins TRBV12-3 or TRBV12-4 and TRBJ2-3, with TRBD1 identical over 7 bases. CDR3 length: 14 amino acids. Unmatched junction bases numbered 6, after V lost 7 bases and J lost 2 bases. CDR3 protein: CASNKQGPTDTQYF. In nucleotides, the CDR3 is TGTGCCAGCAATAAACAGGGGCCCACAGATACGCAGTATTTT.

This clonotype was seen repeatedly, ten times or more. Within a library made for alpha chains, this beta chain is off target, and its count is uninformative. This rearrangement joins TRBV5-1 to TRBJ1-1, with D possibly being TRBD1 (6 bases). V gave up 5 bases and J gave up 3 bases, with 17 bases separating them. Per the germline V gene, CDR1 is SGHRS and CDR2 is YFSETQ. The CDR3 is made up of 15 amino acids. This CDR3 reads CASRVGGTGHTEAFF. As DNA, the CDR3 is TGCGCCAGCAGGGTTGGGGGTACAGGGCACACTGAAGCTTTCTTT.

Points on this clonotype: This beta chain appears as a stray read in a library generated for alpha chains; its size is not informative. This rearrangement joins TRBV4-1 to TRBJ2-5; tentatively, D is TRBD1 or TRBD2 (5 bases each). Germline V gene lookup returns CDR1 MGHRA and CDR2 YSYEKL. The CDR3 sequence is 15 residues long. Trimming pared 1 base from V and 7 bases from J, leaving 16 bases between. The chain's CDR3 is CASSQGRGDYGTQYF. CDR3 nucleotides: TGCGCCAGCAGCCAAGGGCGAGGGGATTACGGGACCCAGTACTTC.

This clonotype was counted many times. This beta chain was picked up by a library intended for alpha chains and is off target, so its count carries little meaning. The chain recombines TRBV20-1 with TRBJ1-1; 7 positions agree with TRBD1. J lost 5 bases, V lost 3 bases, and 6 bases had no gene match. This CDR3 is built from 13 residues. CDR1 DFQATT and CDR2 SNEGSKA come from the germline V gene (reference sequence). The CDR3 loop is CSASRQGGTEAFF. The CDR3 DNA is TGCAGTGCTAGCCGACAGGGTGGGACTGAAGCTTTCTTT.

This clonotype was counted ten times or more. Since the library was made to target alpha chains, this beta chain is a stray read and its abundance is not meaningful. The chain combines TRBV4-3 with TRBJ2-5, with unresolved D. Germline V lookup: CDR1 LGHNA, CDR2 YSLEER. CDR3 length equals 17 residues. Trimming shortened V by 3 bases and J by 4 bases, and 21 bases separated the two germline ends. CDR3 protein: CASSQNYDPSSVETQYF. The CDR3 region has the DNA TGCGCCAGCAGCCAGAATTATGACCCTTCCTCGGTAGAGACCCAGTACTTC.

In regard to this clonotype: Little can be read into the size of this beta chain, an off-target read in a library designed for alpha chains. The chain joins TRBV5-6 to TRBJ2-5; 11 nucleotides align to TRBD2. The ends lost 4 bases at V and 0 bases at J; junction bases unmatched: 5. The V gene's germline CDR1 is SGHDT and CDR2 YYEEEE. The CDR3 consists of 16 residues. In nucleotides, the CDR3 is TGTGCCAGCAGCAGGAGACTAGCGGGGTACCAAGAGACCCAGTACTTC. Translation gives CASSRRLAGYQETQYF.

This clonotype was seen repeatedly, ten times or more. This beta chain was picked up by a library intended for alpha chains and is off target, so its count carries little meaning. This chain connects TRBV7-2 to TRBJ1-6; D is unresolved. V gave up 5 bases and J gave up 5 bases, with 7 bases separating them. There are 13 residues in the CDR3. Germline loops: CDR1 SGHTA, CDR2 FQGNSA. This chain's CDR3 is CASSRSHNSPLHF. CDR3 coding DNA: TGTGCCAGCAGCCGATCCCATAATTCACCCCTCCACTTT.

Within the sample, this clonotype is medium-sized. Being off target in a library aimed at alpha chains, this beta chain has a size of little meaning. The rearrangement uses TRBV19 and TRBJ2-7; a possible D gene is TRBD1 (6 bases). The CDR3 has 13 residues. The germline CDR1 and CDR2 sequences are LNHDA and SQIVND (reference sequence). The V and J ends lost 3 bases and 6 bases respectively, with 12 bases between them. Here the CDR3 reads CASSIQGTSEQYF. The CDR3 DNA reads TGTGCCAGTAGTATCCAGGGGACCTCCGAGCAGTACTTC.

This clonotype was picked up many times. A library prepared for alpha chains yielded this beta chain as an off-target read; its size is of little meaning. The CDR3 region is CSAERASGRSGTDTQYF. CDR3 coding DNA: TGCAGTGCTGAGAGGGCTAGCGGGAGATCAGGAACAGATACGCAGTATTTT. This chain joins TRBV20-1 and TRBJ2-3; 10 positions agree with TRBD2. V shed 5 bases and J 3 bases; nucleotides not matched to a gene: 14. The CDR3 sequence is 17 residues long. From germline, CDR1 is DFQATT and CDR2 SNEGSKA (reference sequence).

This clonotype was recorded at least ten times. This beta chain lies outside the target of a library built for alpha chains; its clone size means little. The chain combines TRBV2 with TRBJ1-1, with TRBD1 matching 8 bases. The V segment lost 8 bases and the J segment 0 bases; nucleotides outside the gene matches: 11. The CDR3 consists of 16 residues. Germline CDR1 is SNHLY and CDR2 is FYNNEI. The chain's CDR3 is CASPIGQGVMNTEAFF. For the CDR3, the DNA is TGTGCCAGCCCAATTGGACAGGGAGTCATGAACACTGAAGCTTTCTTT.

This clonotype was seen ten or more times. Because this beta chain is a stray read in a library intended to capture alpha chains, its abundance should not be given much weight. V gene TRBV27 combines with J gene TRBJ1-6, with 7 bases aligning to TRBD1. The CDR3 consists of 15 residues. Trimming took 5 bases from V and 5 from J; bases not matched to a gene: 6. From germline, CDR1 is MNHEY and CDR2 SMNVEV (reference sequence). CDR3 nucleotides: TGTGCCAGCAGTCTGACAGGGCTGCATAATTCACCCCTCCACTTT. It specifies CASSLTGLHNSPLHF.

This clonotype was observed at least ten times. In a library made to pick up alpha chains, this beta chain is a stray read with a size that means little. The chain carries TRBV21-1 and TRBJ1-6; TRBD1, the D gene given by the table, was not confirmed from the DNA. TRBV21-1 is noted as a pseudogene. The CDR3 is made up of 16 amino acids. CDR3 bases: TGTGCCAGCAGCAAAGGGGGACAGGGGACCAATTCACCCCTCCACTTT. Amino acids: CASSKGGQGTNSPLHF.

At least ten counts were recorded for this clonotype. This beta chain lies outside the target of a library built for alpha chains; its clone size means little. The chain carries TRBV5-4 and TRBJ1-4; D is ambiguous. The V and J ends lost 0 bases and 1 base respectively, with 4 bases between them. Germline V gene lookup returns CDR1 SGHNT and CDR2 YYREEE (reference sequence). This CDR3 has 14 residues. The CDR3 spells CASSLGQTNEKLFF. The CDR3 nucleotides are TGTGCCAGCAGCTTGGGACAAACTAATGAAAAACTGTTTTTT.

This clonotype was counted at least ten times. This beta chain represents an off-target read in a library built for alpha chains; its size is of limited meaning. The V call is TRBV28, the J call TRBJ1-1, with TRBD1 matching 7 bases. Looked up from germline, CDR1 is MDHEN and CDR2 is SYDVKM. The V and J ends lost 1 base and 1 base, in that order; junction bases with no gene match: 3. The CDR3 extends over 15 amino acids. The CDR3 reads CASSLYGQANTEAFF. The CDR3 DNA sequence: TGTGCCAGCAGTTTATACGGACAGGCGAACACTGAAGCTTTCTTT. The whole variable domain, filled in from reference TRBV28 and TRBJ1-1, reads DVKVTQSSRYLVKRTGEKVFLECVQDMDHENMFWYRQDPGLGLRLIYFSYDVKMKEKGDIPEGYSVSREKKERFSLILESASTNQTSMYLCASSLYGQANTEAFFGQGTRLTVV.

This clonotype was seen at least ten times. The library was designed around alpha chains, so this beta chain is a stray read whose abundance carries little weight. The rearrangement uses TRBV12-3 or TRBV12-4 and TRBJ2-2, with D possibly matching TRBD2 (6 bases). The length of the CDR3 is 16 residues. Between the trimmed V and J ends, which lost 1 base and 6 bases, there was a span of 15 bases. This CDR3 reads CASSLDAGRGSGELFF. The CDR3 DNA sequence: TGTGCCAGCAGTTTAGATGCGGGGCGTGGTTCCGGGGAGCTGTTTTTT.

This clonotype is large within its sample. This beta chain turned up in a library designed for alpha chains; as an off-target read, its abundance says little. The CDR3 sequence is CSVEEPGTGGHEQFF. CDR3 sequence (DNA): TGCAGCGTTGAAGAGCCTGGGACAGGGGGCCATGAGCAGTTCTTC. This chain uses TRBV29-1 with TRBJ2-1; the match to TRBD1 covers 12 bases. J gave up 8 bases and V 0 bases, and 5 bases lay outside the gene matches. The CDR3 is made up of 15 amino acids. Germline CDR1 and CDR2: SQVTM and ANQGSEA.

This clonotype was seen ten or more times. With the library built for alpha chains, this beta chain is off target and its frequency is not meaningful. The CDR3 reads CASSLGEGYNEQFF. The CDR3 DNA follows: TGTGCCAGCAGCTTAGGAGAGGGATACAATGAGCAGTTCTTC. The genes are TRBV5-8 and TRBJ2-1; D might be TRBD2 (5 bases). Germline CDR1 and CDR2: SGHTS and YDEGEE. Trimming took off 2 bases at V and 4 bases at J, with 10 bases between the two ends. The length of the CDR3 is 14 residues.

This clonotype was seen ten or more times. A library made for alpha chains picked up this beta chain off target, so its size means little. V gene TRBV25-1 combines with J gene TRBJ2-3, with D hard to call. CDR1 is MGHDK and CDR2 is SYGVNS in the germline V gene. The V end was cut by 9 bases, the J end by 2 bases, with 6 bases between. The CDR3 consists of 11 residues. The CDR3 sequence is CASGNTDTQYF. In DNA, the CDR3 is TGTGCCAGTGGTAACACAGATACGCAGTATTTT.

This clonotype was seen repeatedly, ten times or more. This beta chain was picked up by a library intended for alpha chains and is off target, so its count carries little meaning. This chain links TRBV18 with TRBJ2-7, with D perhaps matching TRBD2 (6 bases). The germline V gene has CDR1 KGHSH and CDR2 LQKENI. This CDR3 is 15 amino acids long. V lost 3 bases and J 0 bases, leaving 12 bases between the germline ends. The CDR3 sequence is CASSPLGGSSYEQYF. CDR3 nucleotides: TGTGCCAGCTCACCCCTCGGGGGAAGCTCCTACGAGCAGTACTTC.

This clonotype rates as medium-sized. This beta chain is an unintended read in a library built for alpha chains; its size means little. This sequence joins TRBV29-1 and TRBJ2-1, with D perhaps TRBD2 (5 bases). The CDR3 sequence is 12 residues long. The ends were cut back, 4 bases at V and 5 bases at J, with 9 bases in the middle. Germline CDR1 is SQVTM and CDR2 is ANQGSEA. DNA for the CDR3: TGCAGCGTTGCTAGCAGCCACAATGAGCAGTTCTTC. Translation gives CSVASSHNEQFF.

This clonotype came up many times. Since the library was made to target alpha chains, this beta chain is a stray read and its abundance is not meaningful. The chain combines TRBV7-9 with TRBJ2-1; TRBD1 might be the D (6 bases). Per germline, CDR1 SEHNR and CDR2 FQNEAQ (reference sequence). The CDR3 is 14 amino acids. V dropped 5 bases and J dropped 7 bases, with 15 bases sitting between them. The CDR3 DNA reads TGTGCCAGCAGCCCCCTACAGGGAGTGAATGAGCAGTTCTTC. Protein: CASSPLQGVNEQFF.

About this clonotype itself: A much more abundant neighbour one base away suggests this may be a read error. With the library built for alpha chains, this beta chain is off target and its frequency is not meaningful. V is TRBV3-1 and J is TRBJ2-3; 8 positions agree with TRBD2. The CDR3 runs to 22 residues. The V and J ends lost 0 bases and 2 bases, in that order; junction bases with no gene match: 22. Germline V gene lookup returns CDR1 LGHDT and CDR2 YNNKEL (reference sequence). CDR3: CASSQDRSKAGGGSQNTDTQYF. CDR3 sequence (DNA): TGTGCCAGCAGCCAAGATCGAAGTAAGGCTGGCGGGGGGTCACAAAACACAGATACGCAGTATTTT.

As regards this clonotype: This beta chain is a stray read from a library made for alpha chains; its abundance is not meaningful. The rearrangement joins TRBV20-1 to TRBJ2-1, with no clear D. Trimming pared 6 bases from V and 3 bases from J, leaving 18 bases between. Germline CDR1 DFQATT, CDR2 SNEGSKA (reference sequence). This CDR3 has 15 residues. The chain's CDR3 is CSAGLARTHYNEQFF. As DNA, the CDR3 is TGCAGTGCGGGTCTCGCGCGGACCCACTACAATGAGCAGTTCTTC.

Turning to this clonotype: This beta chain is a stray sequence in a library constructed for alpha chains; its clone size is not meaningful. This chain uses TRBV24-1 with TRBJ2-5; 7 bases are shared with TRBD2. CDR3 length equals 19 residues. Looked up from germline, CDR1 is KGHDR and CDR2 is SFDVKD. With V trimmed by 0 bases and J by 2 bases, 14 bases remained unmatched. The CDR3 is CATSDLHTPASGGQETQYF. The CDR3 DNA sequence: TGTGCCACCAGTGATTTGCACACTCCGGCTAGCGGTGGTCAAGAGACCCAGTACTTC.

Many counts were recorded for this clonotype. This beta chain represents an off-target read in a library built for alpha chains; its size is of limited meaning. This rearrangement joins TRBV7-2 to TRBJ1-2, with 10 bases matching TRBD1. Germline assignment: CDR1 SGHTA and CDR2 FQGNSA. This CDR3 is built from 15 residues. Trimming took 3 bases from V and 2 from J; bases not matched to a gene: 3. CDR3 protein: CASSLEGQGNYGYTF. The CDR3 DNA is TGTGCCAGCAGCTTGGAGGGACAGGGGAACTATGGCTACACCTTC.